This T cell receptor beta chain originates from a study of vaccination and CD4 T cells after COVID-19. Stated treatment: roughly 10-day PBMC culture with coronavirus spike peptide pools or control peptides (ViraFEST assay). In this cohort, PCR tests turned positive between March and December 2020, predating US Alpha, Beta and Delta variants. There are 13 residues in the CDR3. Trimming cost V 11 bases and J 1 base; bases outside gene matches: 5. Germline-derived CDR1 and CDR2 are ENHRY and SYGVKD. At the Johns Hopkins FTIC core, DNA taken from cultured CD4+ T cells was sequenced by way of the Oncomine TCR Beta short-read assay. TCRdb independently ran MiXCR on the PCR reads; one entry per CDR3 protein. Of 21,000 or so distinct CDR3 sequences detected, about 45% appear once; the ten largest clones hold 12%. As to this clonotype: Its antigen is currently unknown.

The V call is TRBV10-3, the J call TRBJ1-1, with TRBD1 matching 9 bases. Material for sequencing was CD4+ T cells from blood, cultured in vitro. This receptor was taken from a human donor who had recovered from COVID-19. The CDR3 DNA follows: TGTGCCGTGGGACAGGGAAAGAACACTGAAGCTTTCTTT. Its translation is CAVGQGKNTEAFF.